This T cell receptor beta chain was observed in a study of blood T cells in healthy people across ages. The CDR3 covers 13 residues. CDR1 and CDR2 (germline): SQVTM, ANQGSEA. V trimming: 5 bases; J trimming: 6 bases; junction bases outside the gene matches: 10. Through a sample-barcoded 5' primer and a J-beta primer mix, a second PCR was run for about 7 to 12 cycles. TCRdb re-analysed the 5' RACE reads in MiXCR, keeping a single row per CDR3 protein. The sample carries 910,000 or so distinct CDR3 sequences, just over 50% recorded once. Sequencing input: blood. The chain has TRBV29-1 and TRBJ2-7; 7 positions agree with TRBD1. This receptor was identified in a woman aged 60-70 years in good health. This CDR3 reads CSVSAGGKGEQYF. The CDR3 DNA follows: TGCAGCGTTTCCGCAGGGGGAAAAGGCGAGCAGTACTTC.